The present TCR beta chain was sequenced within a study of blood T cell repertoires in COVID-19. Participants were aged about 18 to 95 years, lived in about two dozen US areas, and enrolled virtually. The method was immunoSEQ multiplex PCR; TCRdb's version includes in-frame clones alone and lacks a portion of them. The sample yields around 300,000 clones, nearly 90% seen once. CDR1 is SEHNR and CDR2 is FQNEAQ in the germline V gene (reference sequence). The V segment lost 3 bases and the J segment 4 bases; nucleotides outside the gene matches: 11. CDR3 length: 18 residues. This receptor was taken from a young woman with acute COVID-19. The rearrangement links TRBV7-9 to TRBJ2-1; TRBD2 agrees at 11 bases. The sequenced material came from PBMCs or T cells enriched from blood (not recorded which). The CDR3, as DNA: TGTGCCAGCAGCTTCCGATCTAGCGGGAGGAATAGGTACAATGAGCAGTTCTTC. Translating gives CASSFRSSGRNRYNEQFF. The whole variable domain, filled in from reference TRBV7-9 and TRBJ2-1, reads DTGVSQNPRHKITKRGQNVTFRCDPISEHNRLYWYRQTLGQGPEFLTYFQNEAQLEKSRLLSDRFSAERPKGSFSTLEIQRTEQGDSAMYLCASSFRSSGRNRYNEQFFGPGTRLTVL.